The 26 T cell receptor beta chains below come from one sample, sequenced in a study of CD8+CD57+ T cells in acquired aplastic anemia. Genomic DNA provided the template from which TCR beta VDJ and CDR3 profiles were obtained. MiXCR was run by TCRdb on the reads, yielding one entry per CDR3 protein. The table includes about 64,000 distinct CDR3 sequences, 45% to 70% detected once. The sample comprised sorted CD4+, CD8+, or CD8+CD57+ T cells (not recorded which) from PBMCs. The origin of the receptors is a human donor in good health, serving as a control.

CDR3 residues: CASSPVQGNNEQYV. The CDR3 DNA follows: TGCGCCAGCAGCCCGGTCCAGGGAAATAACGAGCAGTACGTC. V and J are TRBV4-1 and TRBJ2-7; TRBD1 might be the D (5 bases). The germline V gene encodes CDR1 MGHRA and CDR2 YSYEKL. Between the trimmed V and J ends, which lost 4 bases and 5 bases, there was a span of 15 bases. The CDR3 is 14 amino acids.

This clonotype was picked up many times. The chain has TRBV3-1 and TRBJ2-1; 8 nucleotides agree with TRBD2. CDR1 and CDR2 from the germline V gene are LGHDT and YNNKEL (reference sequence). This CDR3 has 15 residues. The ends lost 2 bases at V and 9 bases at J; junction bases unmatched: 9. The chain's CDR3 is CASSQRAGAGGEQFF. CDR3 sequence (DNA): TGTGCCAGCAGCCAAAGAGCGGGGGCTGGGGGTGAGCAGTTCTTC.

The genes are TRBV2 and TRBJ2-7; D ambiguous. Germline V gene sequence: CDR1 SNHLY, CDR2 FYNNEI. This CDR3 contains 14 residues. V was clipped by 4 bases and J by 0 bases, with 10 bases between them. The CDR3 DNA follows: TGTGCCAGCAGTGCACCTCCGTGCTCCTACGAGCAGTACTTC. Encoded protein: CASSAPPCSYEQYF.

This clonotype has ten or more counts. The V call is TRBV3-1, the J call TRBJ2-5; weak D call: TRBD2 (5 bases). V was trimmed by 3 bases and J by 2 bases, leaving 13 bases between them. CDR1 is LGHDT and CDR2 is YNNKEL in the germline V gene (reference sequence). This CDR3 spans 15 amino acids. DNA of the CDR3: TGTGCCAGCAGCCAGACCAGCGGCTCGCAAGAGACCCAGTACTTC. This encodes CASSQTSGSQETQYF.

This clonotype is classed as medium-sized. In DNA, the CDR3 is TGTGCCAGCAGCTGGAGGGGTATGAACACTGAAGCTTTCTTT. Amino acid sequence: CASSWRGMNTEAFF. This chain connects TRBV2 to TRBJ1-1; tentatively, D is TRBD1 (5 bases). Trimming shortened V by 6 bases and J by 0 bases, and 11 bases separated the two germline ends. The CDR3 runs to 14 residues. The germline V gene has CDR1 SNHLY and CDR2 FYNNEI.

There are many counts of this clonotype. The chain joins TRBV6-5 to TRBJ1-2; D gene uncertain. Germline V gene data show CDR1 as MNHEY and CDR2 as SVGAGI. The V end lost 2 bases, the J end lost 0 bases, and 7 bases lay between the germline ends. The CDR3 sequence is 14 residues long. CDR3 region: CASSYGRTNYGYTF. As DNA, the CDR3 is TGTGCCAGCAGTTACGGACGTACTAACTATGGCTACACCTTC.

The J gene is TRBJ2-5, the V gene TRBV20-1; D possibly uses TRBD1 or TRBD2 (6 bases each). The germline V and J ends were trimmed by 3 bases and 5 bases, with 16 bases remaining between them. Per the germline V gene, CDR1 is DFQATT and CDR2 is SNEGSKA (reference sequence). The CDR3 has 14 amino acids. The CDR3 sequence: CSASGGALGETQYF. The DNA for the CDR3 is TGCAGTGCTAGCGGGGGCGCGTTGGGGGAGACCCAGTACTTC.

This clonotype was counted once. The V call is TRBV15, the J call TRBJ2-3; a weak D match, TRBD1 (6 bases). V shed 5 bases and J shed 6 bases, with 18 bases lying between them. This CDR3 is 15 amino acids long. Germline-derived CDR1 and CDR2 are LNHNV and YYDKDF (reference sequence). The CDR3 bases are TGTGCCACCAGCCGGAGACAGGACCCATTGGATACGCAGTATTTT. This encodes CATSRRQDPLDTQYF.

V and J are TRBV9 and TRBJ1-6; D uncertain. The CDR3 is 15 residues long. Between the trimmed V and J ends, which lost 0 bases and 7 bases, there was a span of 11 bases. Germline-derived CDR1 and CDR2 are SGDLS and YYNGEE. CDR3 nucleotides: TGTGCCAGCAGCGTAGATGCCGGGAGGAATTCACCCCTCCACTTT. It yields the protein CASSVDAGRNSPLHF.

This chain connects TRBV2 to TRBJ2-1, with D possibly TRBD1 on 6 matching bases. The CDR3 has 15 residues. Germline V gene lookup returns CDR1 SNHLY and CDR2 FYNNEI. The germline V and J ends were trimmed by 3 bases and 6 bases, with 15 bases remaining between them. This CDR3 reads CASSDITTGSNEQFF. CDR3 coding DNA: TGTGCCAGCAGTGATATAACCACAGGGAGCAATGAGCAGTTCTTC.

This CDR3 reads CATGGSTNYGYTF. The CDR3 nucleotides read TGTGCCACTGGGGGGTCAACTAACTATGGCTACACCTTC. The chain has TRBV2 and TRBJ1-2; weak D call: TRBD1 (5 bases). CDR3 size: 13 residues. The germline CDR1 and CDR2 sequences are SNHLY and FYNNEI. The germline V and J ends were trimmed by 10 bases and 0 bases, with 12 bases remaining between them.

This clonotype was seen at least ten times. This rearrangement joins TRBV4-2 to TRBJ2-5; D not certain. Trimming removed 4 bases from V and 1 base from J, with 10 bases in between. CDR1 and CDR2 (germline): LGHNA, YNFKEQ. There are 14 residues in the CDR3. The CDR3 nucleotides are TGTGCCAGCAGCCCAGGTGGCCCCCAAGAGACCCAGTACTTC. It codes for CASSPGGPQETQYF.

The chain is built from TRBV10-3 and TRBJ1-2; the D gene is possibly TRBD1 (6 bases). V shed 2 bases and J shed 6 bases, with 19 bases lying between them. This CDR3 region has 16 residues. Per the germline V gene, CDR1 is ENHRY and CDR2 is SYGVKD. The CDR3 DNA reads TGTGCCATCAGTGAGATCCAGGGGTCAGGGCTTAATGGCTACACCTTC. Translation: CAISEIQGSGLNGYTF.

The table lists this clonotype with many counts. The chain carries TRBV12-5 and TRBJ1-5; no reliable D call. The germline V gene has CDR1 LGHNT and CDR2 FRNRAP. V shed 1 base and J shed 5 bases, with 9 bases lying between them. CDR3 length: 14 amino acids. CDR3 bases: TGTGCTAGTGGTTTGGACGGGAGGGATCAGCCCCAGCATTTT. Amino acids: CASGLDGRDQPQHF.

This clonotype was seen repeatedly, ten times or more. The rearrangement uses TRBV11-1 and TRBJ2-3; TRBD2 matches at 12 bases. Germline trimming cut 3 bases from V and 6 bases from J; bases unmatched to any gene: 10. The CDR3 has 17 residues. Germline V gene data show CDR1 as SGHAT and CDR2 as FQDESV (reference sequence). The CDR3 loop reads CASSFRTSGTQGDTQYF. CDR3 nucleotides: TGTGCCAGCAGCTTCAGGACTAGCGGGACCCAGGGGGATACGCAGTATTTT.

This chain's CDR3 is CASSEKGASEQYV. Here the CDR3 DNA reads TGTGCCAGCAGCGAGAAAGGGGCGTCCGAGCAGTACGTC. The gene calls are TRBV6-1 and TRBJ2-7; possibly TRBD1 for D (5 bases). Trimming took 6 bases from V and 6 from J, leaving 15 bases between them. There are 13 residues in the CDR3. Germline V CDR1 and CDR2: MNHNS, SASEGT.

V usage is TRBV25-1 and J usage is TRBJ1-3; D remains ambiguous. Trimming stripped 2 bases from V and 0 bases from J, with 11 bases between. The CDR3 has 16 amino acids. CDR1 is MGHDK and CDR2 is SYGVNS in the germline V gene. For the CDR3, the DNA is TGTGCCAGCAGTGAACATTGGGCAGACTCTGGAAACACCATATATTTT. It yields the protein CASSEHWADSGNTIYF. Based on the CDR3 plus reference TRBV25-1 and TRBJ1-3, the full variable domain is EADIYQTPRYLVIGTGKKITLECSQTMGHDKMYWYQQDPGMELHLIHYSYGVNSTEKGDLSSESTVSRIRTEHFPLTLESARPSHTSQYLCASSEHWADSGNTIYFGEGSWLTVV.

V and J are TRBV5-4 and TRBJ2-7, with TRBD2 matching 7 bases. J lost 7 bases, V lost 4 bases, and 14 bases had no gene match. The CDR3 is made up of 15 amino acids. Germline lookup yields CDR1 SGHNT and CDR2 YYREEE (reference sequence). As DNA, the CDR3 is TGTGCCAGCAGCATCGATTCTAGCGGTTTTTTAGAGCAGTACTTC. Its protein product is CASSIDSSGFLEQYF.

This clonotype occurred many times. The rearrangement joins TRBV11-2 to TRBJ2-5, with 9 bases identical to TRBD2. Trimming cost V 1 base and J 1 base; bases outside gene matches: 4. This CDR3 region has 16 residues. Per the germline V gene, CDR1 is SGHAT and CDR2 is FQNNGV. DNA of the CDR3: TGTGCCAGCAGCTTAGTACTAGCGGGTGCCCAAGAGACCCAGTACTTC. It specifies CASSLVLAGAQETQYF.

V is TRBV5-5 and J is TRBJ2-7, with D perhaps matching TRBD1 (6 bases). This CDR3 is built from 15 residues. Trimming removed 0 bases at V and 3 bases at J, with 13 bases between. Germline V lookup: CDR1 SGHKS, CDR2 YYEKEE (reference sequence). The CDR3 nucleotides are TGTGCCAGCAGCTTGGACAGGGTGAGCGGCTACGAGCAGTACTTC. Translation gives CASSLDRVSGYEQYF.

Many counts were recorded for this clonotype. The CDR3 here is CSALGQGGEKLFF. The CDR3 DNA is TGCAGTGCACTGGGACAGGGTGGCGAAAAACTGTTTTTT. V gene TRBV20-1 combines with J gene TRBJ1-4, with 9 bases identical to TRBD1. The CDR3 runs to 13 residues. V lost 6 bases to trimming and J lost 8 bases; unmatched junction nucleotides: 7. Germline V gene data show CDR1 as DFQATT and CDR2 as SNEGSKA (reference sequence).

The rearrangement uses TRBV10-3 and TRBJ1-3; the D gene is possibly TRBD1 (6 bases). The germline CDR1 and CDR2 sequences are ENHRY and SYGVKD. Deletions cut 5 bases from V and 0 bases from J, with 17 bases between. CDR3 length equals 17 residues. CDR3 coding DNA: TGTGCCATCAGTCCCGGAGGACAGATATCCTCTGGAAACACCATATATTTT. As protein: CAISPGGQISSGNTIYF.

V and J are TRBV12-3 or TRBV12-4 and TRBJ2-7; D is unclear. The V end was cut by 3 bases, the J end by 4 bases, with 10 bases between. The CDR3 has 13 residues. The CDR3, as DNA: TGTGCCAGCAGTTTCGCCCACATATACGAGCAGTACTTC. It translates to CASSFAHIYEQYF.

The chain carries TRBV2 and TRBJ2-5; 13 bases agree with TRBD2. The J segment lost 5 bases and the V segment lost 4 bases, leaving 1 base of the junction unmatched. There are 14 residues in the CDR3. Germline V gene data show CDR1 as SNHLY and CDR2 as FYNNEI. The CDR3 DNA is TGTGCCAGCAGTGGACTAGCGGGAGGTGAGACCCAGTACTTC. Its translation: CASSGLAGGETQYF.

This clonotype appeared once. V and J are TRBV20-1 and TRBJ2-7, with D hard to call. Trimming removed 2 bases from V and 6 bases from J, with 11 bases in between. Per the germline V gene, CDR1 is DFQATT and CDR2 is SNEGSKA (reference sequence). This CDR3 is built from 12 residues. The CDR3 region is CSARSPGGEQYV. The CDR3 DNA sequence: TGCAGTGCTAGATCCCCCGGCGGCGAGCAGTACGTC.

This clonotype has only one observation. A read error may account for a junction end that differs from germline. J is TRBJ2-2 and V is TRBV20-1, with D possibly being TRBD2 (6 bases). The germline V gene has CDR1 DFQATT and CDR2 SNEGSKA (reference sequence). The CDR3 runs to 10 residues. Here the CDR3 reads CSARDGGLFF. The CDR3 bases are TGCAGTGCTAGAGACGGGGGGCTGTTTTTT.